Below, 14 T cell receptor beta chains from the same sample are listed, as sequenced in a study of T cell therapy product for transplant patients. The antigens for these receptors are not known. The sample designation means: roughly 20 nM rapamycin added during CMV-specific T-cell product expansion (Rapa-TCP). Here the label signifies: CMVpp65/IE-1-reactive T cells enriched by IFNgamma capture and expanded in vitro. Stimulation lasted 6 to 7 hours, using overlapping CMV pp65 and IE-1 peptide pools at about 0.5 ug/ml each. Cells producing IFNgamma after CMV stimulation were positively selected by IFNgamma secretion assay. Enriched IFNgamma+ cells grew for about 21 days with irradiated autologous feeders and either IL-7/IL-15 or IL-2. Generated by immunoSEQ multiplex PCR, the TCRdb table keeps only in-frame clones and is missing some. Of around 640 clones in the sample, 84% are singletons; the top ten hold approximately 70%.

The material sequenced was a sorted cell population cultured from PBMCs. Every receptor here comes from an adult in good health.

V gene TRBV5-6 combines with J gene TRBJ2-2; D is unclear. Germline CDR1 SGHDT, CDR2 YYEEEE. The V end was cut by 1 base, the J end by 6 bases, with 7 bases between. The CDR3 runs to 13 residues. The CDR3 spells CASSLSPSGELFF. In DNA form, the CDR3 reads TGTGCCAGCAGCTTGTCCCCTTCCGGGGAGCTGTTTTTT. The whole variable domain, remainder taken from reference TRBV5-6 and TRBJ2-2, is DAGVTQSPTHLIKTRGQQVTLRCSPKSGHDTVSWYQQALGQGPQFIFQYYEEEERQRGNFPDRFSGHQFPNYSSELNVNALLLGDSALYLCASSLSPSGELFFGEGSRLTVL.

The chain combines TRBV7-6 with TRBJ1-5, with a weak D call TRBD1 (5 bases). CDR3 size: 12 residues. CDR1 and CDR2 from the germline V gene are SGHVS and FNYEAQ. The V gene lost 8 bases and the J gene lost 6 bases, with 11 bases spanning the gap. CDR3 sequence (DNA): TGTGCCAGCGGGGCAGGGAGTCAGCCCCAGCATTTT. Its translation: CASGAGSQPQHF.

The genes are TRBV7-8 and TRBJ2-7; D unresolved. V was trimmed by 2 bases and J by 5 bases, leaving 25 bases between them. CDR1 is SGHVS, CDR2 FQNEAQ, per germline. This CDR3 is 18 amino acids long. CDR3: CASSLRRAESFGPNEQYF. The CDR3 coding sequence is TGTGCCAGCAGCTTAAGAAGGGCCGAGTCCTTCGGACCTAACGAGCAGTACTTC.

CDR3 in amino acids: CASSSGTRANSPLHF. As DNA, the CDR3 is TGCGCCAGCAGCTCCGGGACGAGGGCTAATTCACCCCTCCACTTT. The chain is built from TRBV5-1 and TRBJ1-6, with a weak D call TRBD1 (5 bases). The CDR3 loop spans 15 amino acids. Per the germline V gene, CDR1 is SGHRS and CDR2 is YFSETQ. Deletions cut 3 bases from V and 6 bases from J, with 13 bases between. Full variable domain (remainder filled in from reference TRBV5-1 and TRBJ1-6): KAGVTQTPRYLIKTRGQQVTLSCSPISGHRSVSWYQQTPGQGLQFLFEYFSETQRNKGNFPGRFSGRQFSNSRSEMNVSTLELGDSALYLCASSSGTRANSPLHFGNGTRLTVT.

This clone was seen a handful of times. This chain links TRBV7-1 with TRBJ1-5, with D tentatively TRBD1 (5 bases). TRBV7-1 is filed as an ORF, its function uncertain. Between the trimmed V and J ends, which lost 8 bases and 6 bases, there was a span of 11 bases. This CDR3 spans 12 amino acids. As DNA, the CDR3 is TGTGCCAGCGGGGCAGGGAGTCAGCCCCAGCATTTT. Its protein product is CASGAGSQPQHF.

The rearrangement links TRBV11-2 to TRBJ2-1, with 11 bases identical to TRBD2. The ends lost 2 bases at V and 3 bases at J; junction bases unmatched: 0. The CDR3 spans 15 residues. CDR1 is SGHAT, CDR2 FQNNGV, per germline. The CDR3 loop reads CASSLLAGGYNEQFF. The DNA for the CDR3 is TGTGCCAGCAGCTTACTAGCGGGAGGCTACAATGAGCAGTTCTTC.

V usage is TRBV29-1 and J usage is TRBJ1-1, with a weak D call TRBD1 (6 bases). V lost 7 bases, J lost 0 bases, and 9 bases lay in between. CDR1 is SQVTM, CDR2 ANQGSEA, per germline. This CDR3 contains 12 residues. The CDR3: CSGDKLNTEAFF. The CDR3 nucleotides read TGCAGCGGGGACAAATTGAACACTGAAGCTTTCTTT.

The J gene is TRBJ2-1, the V gene TRBV9; D possibly uses TRBD1 or TRBD2 (5 bases each). Germline CDR1 is SGDLS and CDR2 is YYNGEE. The CDR3 length is 12 residues. Deletions cut 2 bases from V and 9 bases from J, with 9 bases between. The CDR3 protein is CASSVLGGEQFF. The CDR3 DNA sequence: TGTGCCAGCAGCGTTCTTGGGGGTGAGCAGTTCTTC.

This chain links TRBV9 with TRBJ2-3; tentative D call: TRBD2 (6 bases). Germline CDR1 reads SGDLS; CDR2 reads YYNGEE. This CDR3 contains 14 residues. Trimming took off 3 bases at V and 5 bases at J, with 13 bases between the two ends. CDR3 DNA: TGTGCCAGCAGCGAAGGGGACTTTTTAGATACGCAGTATTTT. This gives the protein CASSEGDFLDTQYF.

This clone was seen only once. This chain joins TRBV5-1 and TRBJ2-1, with D maybe TRBD1 (6 bases). Between the trimmed V and J ends, which lost 6 bases and 0 bases, there was a span of 13 bases. Germline lookup yields CDR1 SGHRS and CDR2 YFSETQ. The length of the CDR3 is 15 residues. CDR3 sequence: CASTPQGNSYNEQFF. The CDR3 nucleotides are TGCGCCAGCACCCCGCAGGGGAACTCCTACAATGAGCAGTTCTTC.

This clone was seen only once. The chain links TRBV27 to TRBJ1-1; D remains ambiguous. The CDR3 is 16 residues long. Germline CDR1 and CDR2: MNHEY and SMNVEV (reference sequence). Trimming took 2 bases from V and 0 from J, leaving 13 bases between them. CDR3 DNA sequence: TGTGCCAGCAGTTTAATCTATCGGACCATGAACACTGAAGCTTTCTTT. Translation gives CASSLIYRTMNTEAFF.

This rearrangement joins TRBV9 to TRBJ2-3; TRBD2 aligns across 9 bases. The CDR3 spans 15 residues. In germline, CDR1 is SGDLS, CDR2 YYNGEE. Germline trimming cut 2 bases from V and 1 base from J; bases unmatched to any gene: 2. The CDR3, as DNA: TGTGCCAGCAGCGTGACTAGCGGACGCACAGATACGCAGTATTTT. This codes for CASSVTSGRTDTQYF. Together with reference TRBV9 and TRBJ2-3, the CDR3 gives the full variable domain: DSGVTQTPKHLITATGQRVTLRCSPRSGDLSVYWYQQSLDQGLQFLIQYYNGEERAKGNILERFSAQQFPDLHSELNLSSLELGDSALYFCASSVTSGRTDTQYFGPGTRLTVL.

This clone was seen a few times. V is TRBV7-2 and J is TRBJ2-1, with 7 bases matching TRBD2. This CDR3 is 15 amino acids long. Trimming at V came to 5 bases and at J to 3 bases, leaving 7 bases not matched to a gene. Germline-derived CDR1 and CDR2 are SGHTA and FQGNSA. This CDR3 reads CASSRDLAVYNEQFF. CDR3 in DNA: TGTGCCAGCAGCCGTGACCTAGCGGTCTACAATGAGCAGTTCTTC.

This chain joins TRBV5-6 and TRBJ2-7; D ambiguous. With 4 bases removed from V and 3 bases from J, the gap between germline ends came to 14 bases. CDR1 is SGHDT, CDR2 YYEEEE, per germline. The CDR3 runs to 14 residues. The CDR3 loop is CASSNRIRYYEQYF. The CDR3, as DNA: TGTGCCAGCAGCAATAGGATTCGTTACTACGAGCAGTACTTC.